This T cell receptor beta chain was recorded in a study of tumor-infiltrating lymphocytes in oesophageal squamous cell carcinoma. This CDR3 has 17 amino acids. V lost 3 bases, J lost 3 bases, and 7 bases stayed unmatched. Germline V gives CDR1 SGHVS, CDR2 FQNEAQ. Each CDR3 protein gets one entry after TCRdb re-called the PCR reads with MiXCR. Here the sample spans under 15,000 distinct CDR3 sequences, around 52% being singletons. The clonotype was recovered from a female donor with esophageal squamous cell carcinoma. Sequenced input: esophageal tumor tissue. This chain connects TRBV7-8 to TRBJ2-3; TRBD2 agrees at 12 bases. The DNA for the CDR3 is TGTGCCAGCAGCTTCAACTTTGGACTAGCGGGGACAGATACGCAGTATTTT. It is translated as CASSFNFGLAGTDTQYF.